This TCR beta chain was retrieved from a study of early T cells in non-severe SARS-CoV-2 infection. Study at large: The authors sequenced bulk RNA from unsorted whole blood, leaving chains unpaired. Findings and caveats of the study: Database matching using VDJdb favored anti-spike CD8 responses, with private and CD4 specificities left missing.

As part of library construction, unique molecular identifiers were attached to individual cDNA molecules. TCRdb processed the 5' RACE reads anew with MiXCR; each CDR3 protein has one entry. The data contain tens of thousands of distinct CDR3 sequences, roughly 12% of them singletons. This CDR3 spans 12 amino acids. The trim removed 4 bases at V and 14 bases at J, leaving 6 bases unmatched. CDR1 MNHEY and CDR2 SVGAGI come from the germline V gene. As concerns this clonotype: As yet, its antigen is unknown.

This rearrangement joins TRBV6-5 to TRBJ2-1; 9 bases are shared with TRBD2. This TCR was recovered from an adult who was a healthcare worker with PCR-confirmed SARS-CoV-2 infection or an uninfected control (not recorded which). The sample taken for sequencing was whole blood. Here the CDR3 reads CASSSHVAGEFF. For the CDR3, the DNA is TGTGCCAGCAGTTCCCACGTAGCGGGGGAGTTCTTC.